These T cell receptor beta chains were read from a single sample in a study of CD4 T cells in relation to SARS-CoV-2 and coronaviruses. The method was immunoSEQ multiplex PCR; TCRdb's version includes in-frame clones alone and lacks a portion of them. The table includes 55,000 to 75,000 clones, about 89% detected once. The sequenced sample was memory CD4+ T cells from PBMCs. These receptor sequences come from a human donor in good health. Both conserved end residues are part of each CDR3. A D gene is named only where the DNA matches it firmly. Clone sizes are given selectively: once, few, many, or a class where the clone is expanded.

cdr3_length	d_call	j_call	clone_size	v_call	cdr3_aa	cdr3_nt
13	NA	TRBJ2-5	NA	TRBV5-8	CASSFQGGETQYF	TGTGCCAGCAGCTTCCAGGGCGGAGAGACCCAGTACTTC
15	TRBD2	TRBJ2-1	NA	TRBV7-9	CASSPGLADYNEQFF	TGTGCCAGCAGCCCGGGACTAGCGGACTACAATGAGCAGTTCTTC
13	NA	TRBJ2-7	NA	TRBV6-5	CASSPGTPYEQYF	TGTGCCAGCAGCCCCGGGACACCTTACGAGCAGTACTTC
13	NA	TRBJ2-2	NA	TRBV5-3	CARSRPTTGELFF	TGTGCCAGAAGCCGCCCGACCACCGGGGAGCTGTTTTTT
15	TRBD2	TRBJ2-1	NA	TRBV7-7	CASSLNSGISNEQFF	TGTGCTAGCAGCTTAAATAGCGGGATTTCCAATGAGCAGTTCTTC
14	NA	TRBJ2-3	NA	TRBV3-1/TRBV3-2	CASSQSRGSDTQYF	TGTGCCAGCAGCCAATCTAGGGGGTCAGATACGCAGTATTTT
14	TRBD1	TRBJ1-1	NA	TRBV7-2	CASSRDRANTEAFF	TGTGCCAGCAGCAGGGACAGGGCGAACACTGAAGCTTTCTTT
14	NA	TRBJ1-4	NA	TRBV4-3	CASSQTRRGEKLFF	TGCGCCAGCAGCCAAACCCGGCGAGGGGAAAAACTGTTTTTT
12	NA	TRBJ1-5	once	TRBV19	CASSIGDQPQHF	TGTGCCAGTAGTATTGGGGATCAGCCCCAGCATTTT
16	NA	TRBJ1-5	NA	TRBV28	CASSPGIGGRNQPQHF	TGTGCCAGCAGTCCGGGTATAGGGGGGCGCAATCAGCCCCAGCATTTT
14	NA	TRBJ2-7	NA	TRBV28	CASSGPLATYEQYF	TGTGCCAGCAGTGGACCCCTCGCGACGTACGAGCAGTACTTC
15	TRBD2	TRBJ2-3	NA	TRBV18	CASSPTGTSSDTQYF	TGTGCCAGCTCACCGACCGGGACTAGCTCAGATACGCAGTATTTT
12	NA	TRBJ1-1	NA	TRBV3-1/TRBV3-2	CASSQDGASGFF	TGTGCCAGCAGCCAAGATGGGGCCAGTGGGTTCTTT
13	NA	TRBJ1-2	NA	TRBV7-9	CASNQEGTDGYTF	TGTGCCAGCAACCAAGAGGGTACGGATGGCTACACCTTC
14	NA	TRBJ1-3	NA	TRBV28	CASSRTPSGNTIYF	TGTGCCAGCAGTCGGACACCCTCTGGAAACACCATATATTTT
19	NA	TRBJ2-1	few	TRBV27	CASSLDPGSERVSYNEQFF	TGTGCCAGCAGTCTCGACCCAGGGTCGGAGCGGGTCTCCTACAATGAGCAGTTCTTC
15	NA	TRBJ2-3	NA	TRBV5-1	CASSIQGVVTDTQYF	TGCGCCAGCAGCATTCAGGGTGTAGTAACAGATACGCAGTATTTT
13	NA	TRBJ2-7	NA	TRBV11-2	CASSPPVRREQYF	TGTGCCAGCAGCCCCCCTGTTCGGCGGGAGCAGTACTTC
11	NA	TRBJ1-1	NA	TRBV20-1	CSAWGNTEAFF	TGCAGTGCCTGGGGAAACACTGAAGCTTTCTTT
13	NA	TRBJ1-2	NA	TRBV28	CATLLEGGYGYTF	TGTGCCACCTTGTTGGAGGGAGGGTATGGCTACACCTTC
15	NA	TRBJ2-3	NA	TRBV9	CASSGFERSTDTQYF	TGTGCCAGCAGTGGCTTCGAGCGGTCCACAGATACGCAGTATTTT
16	NA	TRBJ1-6	NA	TRBV27	CASSLGAPGAASPLHF	TGTGCCAGCAGTTTAGGGGCCCCAGGCGCGGCTTCACCCCTCCACTTT
12	NA	TRBJ1-1	NA	TRBV12-3/TRBV12-4	CASTSTTHEAFF	TGTGCCAGCACCTCAACGACACATGAAGCTTTCTTT